The clone carrying this TCR beta chain is a singleton in its sample. This entry is derived from a study of blood T cell repertoires in COVID-19. Original data processing: Estimates of nucleated cell counts were drawn from the amplification of reference gene primers. Sequencing used immunoSEQ multiplex PCR; TCRdb keeps in-frame clones, though not all of them. V, J and clone size are those of that table, while D and trimming were read from the DNA. The sample holds just under 65,000 clones, around 73% seen once. Enrolled during active infection, Seattle patients were then followed longitudinally. CDR3 length: 15 amino acids. The ends were cut back, 0 bases at V and 1 base at J, with 9 bases in the middle. Germline lookup yields CDR1 MNHEY and CDR2 SMNVEV (reference sequence).

This chain uses TRBV27 with TRBJ2-5; D gene uncertain. This TCR came from a man aged 55-75 years with COVID-19, enrolled during active disease. The sample comprised peripheral blood. The CDR3 nucleotides are TGTGCCAGCAGTTTATCGCCTAGATTCCAAGAGACCCAGTACTTC. It codes for CASSLSPRFQETQYF.